This T cell receptor beta chain stems from a study of technical replicates of blood from a handful of donors. Clones were read by immunoSEQ multiplex PCR, and TCRdb kept only the in-frame ones, dropping some. Here the sample spans 55,000 to 75,000 clones, 85% to 95% being singletons. The CDR3 is made up of 15 amino acids. Trimming removed 3 bases at V and 0 bases at J, with 11 bases between. Germline loops: CDR1 MGHRA, CDR2 YSYEKL. The rearrangement uses TRBV4-1 and TRBJ1-1; D is possibly TRBD1 (5 bases). The sequence came from a human donor in good health. Some clones in this sample may be carry-over from other donors' samples. The specimen sequenced was PBMCs. CDR3 in amino acids: CASSQSGGMNTEAFF. As DNA, the CDR3 is TGCGCCAGCAGCCAGTCGGGGGGGATGAACACTGAAGCTTTCTTT.